The 28 T cell receptor beta chains presented below share a single source sample, sequenced in a study of Ad26.COV2.S vaccination and SARS-CoV-2 variants. The assay was immunoSEQ multiplex PCR, and TCRdb's table has in-frame clones only and misses some. This sample yields 300,000 to 400,000 clones, of which about 87% are seen a single time; approximately 5.9% belongs to the top ten. Described treatment: over 15 received Ad26.COV2.S at low or high dose, single or two shots; several received placebo; per-sample allocation not given. Following the first vaccine or placebo injection, samples were taken on day 63. This material consisted of peripheral blood, taken in a trial of Ad26.COV2.S vaccine versus placebo. Receptors originate from a person aged 18-65 years who received the Ad26.COV2.S COVID-19 vaccine or a placebo.

The J gene is TRBJ2-6, the V gene TRBV6-2 or TRBV6-3; 8 positions agree with TRBD1. With V trimmed by 5 bases and J by 4 bases, 13 bases remained unmatched. Looked up from germline, CDR1 is MNHEY and CDR2 is SVGEGT. This CDR3 comprises 18 residues. CDR3 DNA: TGTGCCAGCAGTCAAAAACGAGGACAGGGAACCGGGGCCAACGTCCTGACTTTC. Residues: CASSQKRGQGTGANVLTF.

V is TRBV5-1 and J is TRBJ2-1; a weak D match, TRBD2 (6 bases). The CDR3 extends over 14 amino acids. The V end was cut by 2 bases, the J end by 5 bases, with 11 bases between. Germline assignment: CDR1 SGHRS and CDR2 YFSETQ. The CDR3 reads CASSFGGVDNEQFF. In DNA, the CDR3 is TGCGCCAGCAGCTTTGGCGGGGTGGACAATGAGCAGTTCTTC.

The chain has TRBV4-2 and TRBJ1-1, with unresolved D. The CDR3 totals 17 residues. V was pared by 3 bases and J by 4 bases, with 21 bases between. Germline-derived CDR1 and CDR2 are LGHNA and YNFKEQ. CDR3 loop: CASSQVPHSGVFTEAFF. CDR3 in DNA: TGTGCCAGCAGCCAGGTCCCTCATTCGGGCGTATTCACTGAAGCTTTCTTT.

This chain links TRBV3-1 (or the pseudogene TRBV3-2) with TRBJ1-2; unclear D gene. Per the germline V gene, CDR1 is LGHDT and CDR2 is YNNKEL (reference sequence). The CDR3 is 16 amino acids. Trimming took 0 bases from V and 2 from J, leaving 13 bases between them. Here the CDR3 DNA reads TGTGCCAGCAGCCAAGAGTATGTCATCGCGAACTATGGCTACACCTTC. Amino acids: CASSQEYVIANYGYTF.

The genes are TRBV29-1 and TRBJ2-2, with TRBD1 as a possible D gene (6 bases). V was shortened by 3 bases and J by 7 bases, with 18 bases between the two germline ends. The V gene's germline CDR1 is SQVTM and CDR2 ANQGSEA. This CDR3 region has 15 residues. CDR3 protein: CSVEHRDKGSGELFF. DNA of the CDR3: TGCAGCGTTGAGCACAGGGACAAAGGAAGCGGGGAGCTGTTTTTT.

The V gene is TRBV28, the J gene TRBJ1-2; D not resolved. CDR1 and CDR2 (germline): MDHEN, SYDVKM. The CDR3 is made up of 16 amino acids. V was shortened by 3 bases and J by 0 bases, with 14 bases between the two germline ends. The CDR3 spells CASSLGWFGANYGYTF. The CDR3 bases are TGTGCCAGCAGTTTGGGGTGGTTTGGGGCTAACTATGGCTACACCTTC.

The V call is TRBV6-5, the J call TRBJ2-7, with 11 bases lining up with TRBD1. This CDR3 region has 15 residues. The V gene end was trimmed by 3 bases and the J gene end by 4 bases; junction bases not matched to a gene: 5. Germline assignment: CDR1 MNHEY and CDR2 SVGAGI. The CDR3 loop reads CASSYYGQGAYEQYF. The CDR3 bases are TGTGCCAGCAGTTATTACGGACAGGGGGCTTACGAGCAGTACTTC.

This chain joins TRBV13 and TRBJ2-7; 9 bases agree with TRBD1. After removal of 4 bases from V and 1 base from J, the junction contained 8 bases not matched to a gene. The CDR3 is 16 amino acids. The germline V gene has CDR1 PRHDT and CDR2 FYEKMQ (reference sequence). In DNA, the CDR3 is TGTGCCAGCAGCTCACGACTGACAGGGGGTTCCTACGAGCAGTACTTC. Translating gives CASSSRLTGGSYEQYF.

This chain connects TRBV6-4 to TRBJ2-3; D might be TRBD2 (5 bases). The CDR3 consists of 14 residues. The germline V gene encodes CDR1 MRHNA and CDR2 SNTAGT. V lost 6 bases and J 0 bases, leaving 10 bases between the germline ends. The CDR3 DNA sequence: TGTGCCAGCAGACTAGGACCTAGCACAGATACGCAGTATTTT. Amino acid sequence: CASRLGPSTDTQYF.

This clone appeared once. The J gene is TRBJ2-7, the V gene TRBV6-4, with D possibly called TRBD1 or TRBD2 (5 bases each). The CDR3 contains 13 residues. Trimming cost V 6 bases and J 2 bases, with 11 bases left between them. Looked up from germline, CDR1 is MRHNA and CDR2 is SNTAGT. This CDR3 reads CASRPGPPYEQYF. In DNA, the CDR3 is TGTGCCAGCAGGCCGGGACCTCCCTACGAGCAGTACTTC.

CDR3 nucleotides: TGTGCCAGCAGCTTGTACTCAGGGGTCGAGCAGTACTTC. It codes for CASSLYSGVEQYF. The chain combines TRBV5-4 with TRBJ2-7; weak D call: TRBD1 (6 bases). Per germline, CDR1 SGHNT and CDR2 YYREEE (reference sequence). CDR3 size: 13 residues. Deletions cut 1 base from V and 6 bases from J, with 11 bases between.

The gene calls are TRBV11-2 and TRBJ2-7; D not resolved. The CDR3 consists of 15 residues. Trimming cost V 5 bases and J 1 base, with 15 bases left between them. Germline V CDR1 and CDR2: SGHAT, FQNNGV. The CDR3 loop reads CASSAPLRGSYEQYF. As DNA, the CDR3 is TGTGCCAGCAGCGCTCCCTTACGAGGATCCTACGAGCAGTACTTC.

This clone was seen a few times. V usage is TRBV6-4 and J usage is TRBJ2-7, with D maybe TRBD2 (5 bases). Germline V gene lookup returns CDR1 MRHNA and CDR2 SNTAGT. The CDR3 contains 13 residues. The V end was cut by 4 bases, the J end by 1 base, with 8 bases between. CDR3 amino acids: CASSVEVSYEQYF. CDR3 DNA: TGTGCCAGCAGTGTGGAGGTGTCCTACGAGCAGTACTTC.

This clone was counted a few times. The chain links TRBV7-2 to TRBJ2-7; 7 nucleotides agree with TRBD1. The CDR3 covers 13 residues. CDR1 is SGHTA and CDR2 is FQGNSA in the germline V gene. The J segment lost 3 bases and the V segment lost 4 bases, leaving 3 bases of the junction unmatched. CDR3 in DNA: TGTGCCAGCAGCTCTAACAGGGGCTACGAGCAGTACTTC. This encodes CASSSNRGYEQYF.

This chain links TRBV6-5 with TRBJ2-7; D ambiguous. This CDR3 comprises 14 residues. The germline V and J ends were trimmed by 7 bases and 1 base, with 14 bases remaining between them. CDR1 and CDR2 (germline): MNHEY, SVGAGI. CDR3 residues: CASTPSAGSYEQYF. Written as DNA, the CDR3 is TGTGCCAGCACCCCTTCGGCCGGATCCTACGAGCAGTACTTC.

This chain joins TRBV11-2 and TRBJ1-2; TRBD1 might be the D (5 bases). The V gene's germline CDR1 is SGHAT and CDR2 FQNNGV. Trimming took 0 bases from V and 4 from J, leaving 9 bases between them. The CDR3 is 14 amino acids. This CDR3 is CASSLERGPYGYTF. CDR3 bases: TGTGCCAGCAGCTTAGAACGGGGACCCTATGGCTACACCTTC.

This chain joins TRBV7-3 and TRBJ1-6; tentative D call: TRBD1 (5 bases). This CDR3 region has 15 residues. V was pared by 5 bases and J by 5 bases, with 13 bases between. Germline V lookup: CDR1 SGHTA, CDR2 FQGTGA. The CDR3 reads CASSLHGTNNSPLHF. The CDR3 DNA follows: TGTGCCAGCAGCCTGCACGGGACTAATAATTCACCCCTCCACTTT.

This clone was detected once. The sample contains more than one DNA sequence encoding this CDR3. The chain has TRBV7-9 and TRBJ2-7; possible D gene TRBD2, 5 bases. Per germline, CDR1 SEHNR and CDR2 FQNEAQ (reference sequence). V lost 2 bases and J 0 bases, leaving 8 bases between the germline ends. The CDR3 is made up of 14 amino acids. CDR3 in amino acids: CASSLTGSSYEQYF. The CDR3 DNA sequence: TGTGCCAGCAGCTTAACGGGGTCCTCCTACGAGCAGTACTTC. The variable domain in full, with the rest retrieved from reference TRBV7-9 and TRBJ2-7, is DTGVSQNPRHKITKRGQNVTFRCDPISEHNRLYWYRQTLGQGPEFLTYFQNEAQLEKSRLLSDRFSAERPKGSFSTLEIQRTEQGDSAMYLCASSLTGSSYEQYFGPGTRLTVT.

The V and J genes are TRBV19 and TRBJ2-3; 8 positions agree with TRBD1. The CDR3 is made up of 16 amino acids. The trim removed 5 bases at V and 2 bases at J, leaving 9 bases unmatched. Looked up from germline, CDR1 is LNHDA and CDR2 is SQIVND (reference sequence). The CDR3 nucleotides are TGTGCCAGTAGTCGTGAAACAGGGGGACACACAGATACGCAGTATTTT. Its translation: CASSRETGGHTDTQYF.

The chain employs TRBV11-3 and TRBJ2-3, with TRBD1 matching 7 bases. This CDR3 has 17 residues. The V gene end was trimmed by 5 bases and the J gene end by 2 bases; junction bases not matched to a gene: 13. CDR1 and CDR2 from the germline V gene are SGHNT and YENEEA. The CDR3 reads CASSPGGWTHPTDTQYF. Here the CDR3 DNA reads TGTGCCAGCAGCCCAGGGGGATGGACTCACCCCACAGATACGCAGTATTTT.

This clone was seen only a few times. This chain connects TRBV5-4 to TRBJ2-1, with D tentatively TRBD2 (6 bases). Between the trimmed V and J ends, which lost 7 bases and 7 bases, there was a span of 18 bases. The CDR3 runs 14 residues. Germline values: CDR1 SGHNT, CDR2 YYREEE (reference sequence). The chain's CDR3 is CASGRDFNPNEQFF. In DNA form, the CDR3 reads TGTGCCAGCGGACGGGACTTTAACCCTAATGAGCAGTTCTTC. The variable domain in full, completed from reference TRBV5-4 and TRBJ2-1, reads ETGVTQSPTHLIKTRGQQVTLRCSSQSGHNTVSWYQQALGQGPQFIFQYYREEENGRGNFPPRFSGLQFPNYSSELNVNALELDDSALYLCASGRDFNPNEQFFGPGTRLTVL.

The chain joins TRBV27 to TRBJ1-3; maybe TRBD1 (5 bases). The germline gives CDR1 MNHEY, CDR2 SMNVEV (reference sequence). This CDR3 comprises 15 residues. The ends were cut back, 2 bases at V and 3 bases at J, with 11 bases in the middle. The CDR3 DNA is TGTGCCAGCAGTTTAAAAAGGGGACTTGGAAACACCATATATTTT. Translation: CASSLKRGLGNTIYF.

On this clone itself: A much larger clone is a single base away; this may be a read error. V usage is TRBV6-4 and J usage is TRBJ2-6; D is undetermined. CDR1 and CDR2 (germline): MRHNA, SNTAGT. V dropped 3 bases and J dropped 1 base, with 1 base sitting between them. This CDR3 comprises 13 residues. The CDR3 region is CASSESGANVLTF. The CDR3, as DNA: TGTGCCAGCAGTGAGTCTGGGGCCAACGTCCTGACTTTC.

This chain links TRBV5-8 with TRBJ1-5; tentatively, D is TRBD1 (5 bases). The CDR3 has 17 amino acids. From germline, CDR1 is SGHTS and CDR2 YDEGEE. The V and J ends lost 4 bases and 9 bases respectively, with 26 bases between them. CDR3 bases: TGTGCCAGCAGCCTACGGGCTGGCTGGATCTCAGGGCGGCCCCAGCATTTT. Encoded protein: CASSLRAGWISGRPQHF.

Concerning this clone: Other DNA sequences in this sample translate to the same CDR3. The CDR3 nucleotides read TGTGCCAGCTCACCACGGGGGGACACTGAAGCTTTCTTT. This encodes CASSPRGDTEAFF. J is TRBJ1-1 and V is TRBV18; a possible D gene is TRBD1 (5 bases). V was shortened by 1 base and J by 3 bases, with 6 bases between the two germline ends. Per germline, CDR1 KGHSH and CDR2 LQKENI. The CDR3 runs to 13 residues.

The J gene is TRBJ1-1, the V gene TRBV19, with TRBD1 as a possible D gene (5 bases). V was pared by 7 bases and J by 2 bases, with 14 bases between. Germline values: CDR1 LNHDA, CDR2 SQIVND (reference sequence). This CDR3 has 14 residues. As DNA, the CDR3 is TGTGCCAGTACGTGGACAAGAAGAAACACTGAAGCTTTCTTT. Translation gives CASTWTRRNTEAFF.

The CDR3 loop reads CASSYSITQPQHF. Here the CDR3 DNA reads TGTGCCAGCAGTTACTCGATTACCCAGCCCCAGCATTTT. V gene TRBV6-2 or TRBV6-3 combines with J gene TRBJ1-5; D is ambiguous. V lost 0 bases, J lost 7 bases, and 7 bases lay in between. This CDR3 comprises 13 residues. CDR1 and CDR2 from the germline V gene are MNHEY and SVGEGT.

The genes are TRBV13 and TRBJ1-2, with D unresolved. CDR1 PRHDT and CDR2 FYEKMQ come from the germline V gene (reference sequence). V gave up 2 bases and J gave up 2 bases, with 18 bases separating them. The CDR3 consists of 17 residues. The CDR3 DNA is TGTGCCAGCAGCTTATTTCGGACGCCCGTGAAGAACTATGGCTACACCTTC. Protein sequence: CASSLFRTPVKNYGYTF.